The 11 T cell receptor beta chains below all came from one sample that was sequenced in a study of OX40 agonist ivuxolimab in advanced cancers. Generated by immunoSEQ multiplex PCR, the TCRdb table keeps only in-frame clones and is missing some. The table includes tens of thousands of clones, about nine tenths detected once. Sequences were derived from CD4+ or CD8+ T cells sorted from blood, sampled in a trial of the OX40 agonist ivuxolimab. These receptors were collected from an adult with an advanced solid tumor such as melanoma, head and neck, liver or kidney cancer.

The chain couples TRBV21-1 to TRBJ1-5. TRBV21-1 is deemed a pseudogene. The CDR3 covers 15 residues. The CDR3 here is CASSKLGSGNQPQHF. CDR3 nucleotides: TGTGCCAGCAGCAAACTGGGGTCGGGCAATCAGCCCCAGCATTTT.

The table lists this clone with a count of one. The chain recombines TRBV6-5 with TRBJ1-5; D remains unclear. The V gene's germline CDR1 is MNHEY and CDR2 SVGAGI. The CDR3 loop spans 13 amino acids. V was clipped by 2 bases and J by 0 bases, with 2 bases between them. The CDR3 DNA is TGTGCCAGCAGTTACGGTAGCAATCAGCCCCAGCATTTT. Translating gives CASSYGSNQPQHF.

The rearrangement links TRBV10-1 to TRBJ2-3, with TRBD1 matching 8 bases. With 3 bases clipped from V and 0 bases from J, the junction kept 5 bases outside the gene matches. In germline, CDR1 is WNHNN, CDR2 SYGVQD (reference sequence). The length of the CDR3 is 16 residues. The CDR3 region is CASSDRGRGSTDTQYF. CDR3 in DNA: TGCGCCAGCAGTGACAGGGGGCGTGGAAGCACAGATACGCAGTATTTT.

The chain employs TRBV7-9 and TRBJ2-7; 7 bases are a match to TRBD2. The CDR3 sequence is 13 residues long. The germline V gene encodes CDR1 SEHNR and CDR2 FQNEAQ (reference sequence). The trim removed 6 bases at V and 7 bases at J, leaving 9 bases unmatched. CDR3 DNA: TGTGCCAGCAGTAATAGCGGGTCGACGGAGCAGTACTTC. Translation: CASSNSGSTEQYF.

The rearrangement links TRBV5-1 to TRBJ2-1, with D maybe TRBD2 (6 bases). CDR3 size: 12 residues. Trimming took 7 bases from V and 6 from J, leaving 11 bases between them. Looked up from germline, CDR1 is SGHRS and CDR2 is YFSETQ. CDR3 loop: CASATSSNEQFF. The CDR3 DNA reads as TGCGCCAGCGCTACTAGCTCCAATGAGCAGTTCTTC.

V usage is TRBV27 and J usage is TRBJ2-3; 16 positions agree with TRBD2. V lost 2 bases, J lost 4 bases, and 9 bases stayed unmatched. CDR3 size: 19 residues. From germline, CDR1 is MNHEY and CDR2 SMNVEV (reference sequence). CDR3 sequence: CASSLEGLAGGPSADTQYF. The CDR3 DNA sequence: TGTGCCAGCAGTTTAGAGGGACTAGCGGGAGGGCCCTCAGCAGATACGCAGTATTTT.

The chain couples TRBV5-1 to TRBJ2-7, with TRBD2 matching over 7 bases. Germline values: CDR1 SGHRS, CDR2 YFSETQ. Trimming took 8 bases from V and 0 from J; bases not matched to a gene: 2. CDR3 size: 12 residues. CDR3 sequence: CASSGGSYEQYF. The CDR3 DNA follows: TGCGCCAGTTCGGGGGGCTCCTACGAGCAGTACTTC.

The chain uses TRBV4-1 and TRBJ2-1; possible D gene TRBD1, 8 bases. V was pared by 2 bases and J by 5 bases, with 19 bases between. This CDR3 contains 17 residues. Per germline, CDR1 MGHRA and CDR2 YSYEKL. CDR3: CASSQSSGGQANNEQFF. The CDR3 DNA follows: TGCGCCAGCAGCCAATCATCGGGGGGACAGGCGAACAATGAGCAGTTCTTC.

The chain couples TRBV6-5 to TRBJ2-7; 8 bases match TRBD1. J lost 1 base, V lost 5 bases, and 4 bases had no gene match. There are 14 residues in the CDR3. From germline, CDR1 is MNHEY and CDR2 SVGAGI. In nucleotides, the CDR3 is TGTGCCAGCAGTGTGGGACAGGTATCCTACGAGCAGTACTTC. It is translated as CASSVGQVSYEQYF.

DNA for the CDR3: TGTGCCAGCAAACGGTATAATGAAAAACTGTTTTTT. This encodes CASKRYNEKLFF. J is TRBJ1-4 and V is TRBV6-9; D uncertain. V dropped 7 bases and J dropped 4 bases, with 7 bases sitting between them. From germline, CDR1 is MNHGY and CDR2 SVAAGI. The CDR3 runs 12 residues.

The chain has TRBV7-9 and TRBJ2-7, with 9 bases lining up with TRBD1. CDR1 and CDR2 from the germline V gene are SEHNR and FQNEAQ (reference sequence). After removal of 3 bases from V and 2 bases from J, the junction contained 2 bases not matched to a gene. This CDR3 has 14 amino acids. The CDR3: CASSFRDRAYEQYF. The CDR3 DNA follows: TGTGCCAGCAGCTTCCGGGACAGGGCCTACGAGCAGTACTTC.